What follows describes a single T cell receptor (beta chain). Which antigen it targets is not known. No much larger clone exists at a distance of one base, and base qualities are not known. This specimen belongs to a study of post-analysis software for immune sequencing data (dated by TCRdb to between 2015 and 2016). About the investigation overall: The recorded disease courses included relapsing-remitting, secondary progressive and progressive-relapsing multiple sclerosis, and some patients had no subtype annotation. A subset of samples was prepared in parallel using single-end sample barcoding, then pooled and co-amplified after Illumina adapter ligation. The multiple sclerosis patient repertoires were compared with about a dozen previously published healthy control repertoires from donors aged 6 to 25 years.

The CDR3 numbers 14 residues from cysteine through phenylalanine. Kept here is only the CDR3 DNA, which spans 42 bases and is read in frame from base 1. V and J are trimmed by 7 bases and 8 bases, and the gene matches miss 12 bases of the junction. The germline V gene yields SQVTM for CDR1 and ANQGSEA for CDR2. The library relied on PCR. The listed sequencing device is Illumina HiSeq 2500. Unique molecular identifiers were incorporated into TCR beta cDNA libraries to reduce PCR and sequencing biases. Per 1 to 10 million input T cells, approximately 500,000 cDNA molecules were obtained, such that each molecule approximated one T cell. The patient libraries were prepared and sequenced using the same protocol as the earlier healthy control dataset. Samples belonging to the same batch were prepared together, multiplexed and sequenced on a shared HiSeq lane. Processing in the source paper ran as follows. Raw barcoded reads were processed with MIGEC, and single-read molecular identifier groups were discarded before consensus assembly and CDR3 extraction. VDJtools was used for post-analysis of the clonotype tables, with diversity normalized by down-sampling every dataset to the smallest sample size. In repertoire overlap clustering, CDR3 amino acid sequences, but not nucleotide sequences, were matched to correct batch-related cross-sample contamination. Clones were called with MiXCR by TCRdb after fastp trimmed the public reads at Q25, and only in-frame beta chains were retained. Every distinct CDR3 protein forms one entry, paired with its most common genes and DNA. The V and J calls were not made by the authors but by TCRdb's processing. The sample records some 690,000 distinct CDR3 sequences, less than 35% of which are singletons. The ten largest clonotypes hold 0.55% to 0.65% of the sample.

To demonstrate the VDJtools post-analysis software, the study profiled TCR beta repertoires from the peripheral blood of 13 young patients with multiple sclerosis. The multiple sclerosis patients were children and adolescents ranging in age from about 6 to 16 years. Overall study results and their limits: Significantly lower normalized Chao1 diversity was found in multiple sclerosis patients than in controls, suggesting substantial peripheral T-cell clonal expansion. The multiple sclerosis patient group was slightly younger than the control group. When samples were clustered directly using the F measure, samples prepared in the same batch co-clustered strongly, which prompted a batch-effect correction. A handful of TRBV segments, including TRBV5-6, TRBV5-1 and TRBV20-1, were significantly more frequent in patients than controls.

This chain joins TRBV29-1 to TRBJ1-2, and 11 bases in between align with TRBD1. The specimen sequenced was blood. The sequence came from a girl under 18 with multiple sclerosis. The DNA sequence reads TGCAGCGGGACAGGGGGCGATTTAGTGCGGGGCTACACCTTC. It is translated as CSGTGGDLVRGYTF. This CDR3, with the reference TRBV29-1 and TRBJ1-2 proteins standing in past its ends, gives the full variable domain SAVISQKPSRDICQRGTSLTIQCQVDSQVTMMFWYRQQPGQSLTLIATANQGSEATYESGFVIDKFPISRPNLTFSTLTVSNMSPEDSSIYLCSGTGGDLVRGYTFGSGTRLTVV.